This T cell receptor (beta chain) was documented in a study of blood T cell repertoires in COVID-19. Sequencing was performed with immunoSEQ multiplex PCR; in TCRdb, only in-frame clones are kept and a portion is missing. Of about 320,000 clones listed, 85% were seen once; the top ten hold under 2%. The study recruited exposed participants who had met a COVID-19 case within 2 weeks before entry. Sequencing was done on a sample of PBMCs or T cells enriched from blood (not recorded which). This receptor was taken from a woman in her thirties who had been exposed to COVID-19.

The CDR3 sequence is CASSPGTEKGDTQYF. The CDR3 coding sequence is TGTGCCAGCTCACCTGGGACAGAAAAAGGGGATACGCAGTATTTT. V is TRBV18 and J is TRBJ2-3; TRBD1 agrees at 7 bases. V dropped 3 bases and J dropped 6; count of bases not matched to a gene: 9. Germline values: CDR1 KGHSH, CDR2 LQKENI. This CDR3 has 15 residues.